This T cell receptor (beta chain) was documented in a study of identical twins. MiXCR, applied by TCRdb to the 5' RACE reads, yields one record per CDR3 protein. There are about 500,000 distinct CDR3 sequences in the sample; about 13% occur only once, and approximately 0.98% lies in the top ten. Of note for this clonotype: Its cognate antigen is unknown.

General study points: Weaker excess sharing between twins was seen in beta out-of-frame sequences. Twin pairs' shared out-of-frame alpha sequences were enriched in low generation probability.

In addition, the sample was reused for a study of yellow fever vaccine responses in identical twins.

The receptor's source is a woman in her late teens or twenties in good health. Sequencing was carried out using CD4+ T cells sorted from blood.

The chain's CDR3 is CSGGTGKPTEAFF. In DNA form, the CDR3 reads TGCAGCGGGGGGACAGGGAAGCCCACTGAAGCTTTCTTT. The chain has TRBV29-1 and TRBJ1-1; 9 bases are shared with TRBD1. V gave up 7 bases and J gave up 4 bases; unmatched junction bases: 7. The germline V gene has CDR1 SQVTM and CDR2 ANQGSEA. The CDR3 is made up of 13 amino acids.